Below, 13 T cell receptor beta chains from the same sample are listed, as sequenced in a study of blood T cell repertoires in COVID-19. Assay: immunoSEQ multiplex PCR; the TCRdb copy retains only in-frame clones and omits some. The sample gives about 130,000 clones, over 75% of which show up once; 9.5% to 10% is in the top ten. The sequencing input was peripheral blood. Receptors were obtained from a man in his forties with active or convalescent COVID-19.

The V gene is TRBV7-8, the J gene TRBJ2-3; D is perhaps TRBD2 (6 bases). V lost 1 base and J lost 3, with 11 bases in between. CDR3 length equals 15 residues. Germline V gene sequence: CDR1 SGHVS, CDR2 FQNEAQ. In DNA form, the CDR3 reads TGTGCCAGCAGCTTAGAGGCGGGGAGGACAGATACGCAGTATTTT. Residues: CASSLEAGRTDTQYF.

The V and J genes are TRBV5-1 and TRBJ1-6; possible D gene TRBD1, 6 bases. V was shortened by 0 bases and J by 3 bases, with 13 bases between the two germline ends. The length of the CDR3 is 17 residues. Germline lookup yields CDR1 SGHRS and CDR2 YFSETQ. CDR3 region: CASSLEGHSLYNSPLHF. Written as DNA, the CDR3 is TGCGCCAGCAGCTTGGAGGGACACAGTCTCTATAATTCACCCCTCCACTTT. The whole variable domain, remainder taken from reference TRBV5-1 and TRBJ1-6, is KAGVTQTPRYLIKTRGQQVTLSCSPISGHRSVSWYQQTPGQGLQFLFEYFSETQRNKGNFPGRFSGRQFSNSRSEMNVSTLELGDSALYLCASSLEGHSLYNSPLHFGNGTRLTVT.

This clone came up once. The J gene is TRBJ2-7, the V gene TRBV7-2; tentative D call: TRBD2 (6 bases). There are 15 residues in the CDR3. V lost 5 bases to trimming and J lost 1 base, with 15 bases between them. The germline V gene encodes CDR1 SGHTA and CDR2 FQGNSA. The CDR3, as DNA: TGTGCCAGCAGCGGAGGGGCCGGGCCGTCCTACGAGCAGTACTTC. It is translated as CASSGGAGPSYEQYF. The entire variable domain, with the rest obtained from reference TRBV7-2 and TRBJ2-7, is as follows: GAGVSQSPSNKVTEKGKDVELRCDPISGHTALYWYRQSLGQGLEFLIYFQGNSAPDKSGLPSDRFSAERTGGSVSTLTIQRTQQEDSAVYLCASSGGAGPSYEQYFGPGTRLTVT.

The V and J genes are TRBV9 and TRBJ1-1, with D perhaps matching TRBD1 (6 bases). The V and J ends lost 4 bases and 4 bases respectively, with 17 bases between them. This CDR3 contains 15 residues. Germline V gene lookup returns CDR1 SGDLS and CDR2 YYNGEE. The CDR3 protein is CASSPDQGSGTEAFF. CDR3 coding DNA: TGTGCCAGCAGCCCCGACCAGGGGTCCGGCACTGAAGCTTTCTTT.

The chain recombines TRBV7-9 with TRBJ1-2; D uncertain. Germline values: CDR1 SEHNR, CDR2 FQNEAQ (reference sequence). CDR3 length: 12 residues. Trimming cost V 2 bases and J 6 bases, with 7 bases left between them. CDR3 coding DNA: TGTGCCAGCAGCTTACTCCCGGATGGCTACACCTTC. Translation gives CASSLLPDGYTF. Based on the CDR3 plus reference TRBV7-9 and TRBJ1-2, the full variable domain is DTGVSQNPRHKITKRGQNVTFRCDPISEHNRLYWYRQTLGQGPEFLTYFQNEAQLEKSRLLSDRFSAERPKGSFSTLEIQRTEQGDSAMYLCASSLLPDGYTFGSGTRLTVV.

The V and J genes are TRBV25-1 and TRBJ1-3; TRBD1 might be the D (5 bases). Germline V gene lookup returns CDR1 MGHDK and CDR2 SYGVNS. Trimming removed 1 base at V and 4 bases at J, with 11 bases between. The CDR3 is 15 residues long. The CDR3 is CASSEFAGYGNTIYF. In DNA form, the CDR3 reads TGTGCCAGCAGTGAATTTGCAGGGTACGGAAACACCATATATTTT.

The rearrangement links TRBV27 to TRBJ1-1; D is perhaps TRBD1 (6 bases). CDR3 length: 17 amino acids. Deletions cut 7 bases from V and 4 bases from J, with 25 bases between. Germline CDR1 and CDR2: MNHEY and SMNVEV (reference sequence). The CDR3 reads CASKFRDTGAVSTEAFF. CDR3 bases: TGTGCCAGCAAATTCCGGGACACGGGCGCAGTGAGCACTGAAGCTTTCTTT.

The rearrangement links TRBV7-9 to TRBJ2-3, with 12 bases that match TRBD2. V was pared by 8 bases and J by 0 bases, with 9 bases of the junction left unmatched. This CDR3 spans 17 amino acids. Germline values: CDR1 SEHNR, CDR2 FQNEAQ (reference sequence). CDR3 sequence reads: CASSRLAGDPSTDTQYF. The CDR3 region has the DNA TGTGCCAGCTCGCGACTAGCGGGGGACCCTAGCACAGATACGCAGTATTTT.

CDR3 DNA: TGTGCCAGCAGCTTAGCAGACAGCCTTAATGAAAAACTGTTTTTT. This translates into CASSLADSLNEKLFF. The chain carries TRBV7-9 and TRBJ1-4; tentatively, D is TRBD1 (5 bases). The germline V and J ends were trimmed by 0 bases and 4 bases, with 9 bases remaining between them. The germline gives CDR1 SEHNR, CDR2 FQNEAQ (reference sequence). CDR3 length: 15 amino acids.

This clone was picked up one time. V and J are TRBV7-3 and TRBJ2-2; the D gene is possibly TRBD2 (7 bases). The V end was cut by 3 bases, the J end by 3 bases, with 11 bases between. The germline V gene has CDR1 SGHTA and CDR2 FQGTGA. The CDR3 length is 15 residues. CDR3 sequence (DNA): TGTGCCAGCAGCTTCGGGGGGCCAGACACCGGGGAGCTGTTTTTT. It is translated as CASSFGGPDTGELFF.

CDR3 loop: CASVPADTYEQYF. The CDR3 DNA sequence: TGTGCTAGTGTACCGGCGGATACCTACGAGCAGTACTTC. The rearrangement uses TRBV12-5 and TRBJ2-7; no definite D call. The V end lost 7 bases, the J end lost 2 bases, and 12 bases lay between the germline ends. CDR1 is LGHNT and CDR2 is FRNRAP in the germline V gene. This CDR3 is built from 13 residues.

Concerning this clone: A read error is possible here, since a much larger clone lies one base away. Different DNA sequences within this sample yield the same CDR3. The V call is TRBV7-9, the J call TRBJ2-7; TRBD2 matches 11 bases. In germline, CDR1 is SEHNR, CDR2 FQNEAQ (reference sequence). This CDR3 contains 15 residues. The CDR3 DNA sequence: TGTGCCAGCAGCTTACAGACTAGCGGGGCAGTGGGGCAGTACTTT. Protein product: CASSLQTSGAVGQYF.

The chain links TRBV5-4 to TRBJ2-2; 9 positions match TRBD2. After removal of 0 bases from V and 6 bases from J, the junction contained 9 bases not matched to a gene. Germline V gene sequence: CDR1 SGHNT, CDR2 YYREEE (reference sequence). This CDR3 contains 17 residues. CDR3 in DNA: TGTGCCAGCAGCTTGGCCAACCGCGGGGGGGCCCCCGGGGAGCTGTTTTTT. Residues: CASSLANRGGAPGELFF.